This T cell receptor beta chain was obtained from a study of blood T cell repertoires in COVID-19. Here immunoSEQ multiplex PCR was the method, and the copy in TCRdb shows in-frame clones only, minus some. The sample contains about 94,000 clones, approximately 84% of which appear only once. This clone is a singleton in its sample. CDR3 length: 14 amino acids. Trimming removed 4 bases from V and 7 bases from J, with 14 bases in between. CDR1 is GTSNPN, CDR2 SVGIG, per germline (reference sequence). This clonotype was sampled from a man between 60 and 75 years old with acute or convalescent COVID-19. The J gene is TRBJ1-6, the V gene TRBV30, with D maybe TRBD1 (5 bases). The specimen sequenced was peripheral blood. CDR3 coding DNA: TGTGCCTGGAACCGCCAGGGAGGCAATTCACCCCTCCACTTT. Translation: CAWNRQGGNSPLHF. The complete variable domain, with remaining parts taken from reference TRBV30 and TRBJ1-6, reads SQTIHQWPATLVQPVGSPLSLECTVEGTSNPNLYWYRQAAGRGLQLLFYSVGIGQISSEVPQNLSASRPQDRQFILSSKKLLLSDSGFYLCAWNRQGGNSPLHFGNGTRLTVT.